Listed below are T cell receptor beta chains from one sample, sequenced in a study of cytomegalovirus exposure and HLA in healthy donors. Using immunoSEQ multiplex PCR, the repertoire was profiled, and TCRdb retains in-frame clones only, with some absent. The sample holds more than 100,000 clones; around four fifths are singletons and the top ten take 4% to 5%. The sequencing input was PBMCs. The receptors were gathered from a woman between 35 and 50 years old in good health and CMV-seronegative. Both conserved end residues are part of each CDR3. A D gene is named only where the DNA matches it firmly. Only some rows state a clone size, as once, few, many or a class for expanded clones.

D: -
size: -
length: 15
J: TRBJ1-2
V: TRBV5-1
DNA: TGCGCCAGCAGCTTGGAAACGACGGGGGGCTATGGCTACACCTTC
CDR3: CASSLETTGGYGYTF

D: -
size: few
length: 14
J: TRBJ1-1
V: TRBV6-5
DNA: TGTGCCAGCAGTTATGACAGGAGGAACACTGAAGCTTTCTTT
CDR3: CASSYDRRNTEAFF

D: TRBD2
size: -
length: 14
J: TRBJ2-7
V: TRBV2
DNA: TGTGCCAGCAGTGGGGCGGGAGGGTTGTACGAGCAGTACTTC
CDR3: CASSGAGGLYEQYF

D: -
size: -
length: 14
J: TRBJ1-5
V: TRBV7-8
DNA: TGTGCCAGCAGCTTCCGGTTTAGCAATCAGCCCCAGCATTTT
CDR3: CASSFRFSNQPQHF

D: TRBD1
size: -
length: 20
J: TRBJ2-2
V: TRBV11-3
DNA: TGTGCCAGCAGCTTAGATTCCCATTTAAGACAGGGTAGAGACACCGGGGAGCTGTTTTTT
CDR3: CASSLDSHLRQGRDTGELFF

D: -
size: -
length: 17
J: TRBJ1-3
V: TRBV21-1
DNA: TGTGCCAGCAGCAACGGACATCAGGGTAACTCTGGAAACACCATATATTTT
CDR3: CASSNGHQGNSGNTIYF

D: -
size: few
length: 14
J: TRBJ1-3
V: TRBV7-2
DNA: TGTGCCAGCAGCTTAAGCTGGGAGGGAAACACCATATATTTT
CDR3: CASSLSWEGNTIYF

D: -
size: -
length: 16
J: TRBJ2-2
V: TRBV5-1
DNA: TGCGCCAGCAGCCCCGGACTGGTTCCGAACACCGGGGAGCTGTTTTTT
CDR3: CASSPGLVPNTGELFF

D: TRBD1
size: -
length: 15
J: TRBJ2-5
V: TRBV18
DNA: TGTGCCAGCTCACCACGGCCAGGGGGCGAAGAGACCCAGTACTTC
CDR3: CASSPRPGGEETQYF

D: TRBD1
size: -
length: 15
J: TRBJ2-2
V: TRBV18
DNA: TGTGCCAGCTCACTACGACAGGGGAACACCGGGGAGCTGTTTTTT
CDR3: CASSLRQGNTGELFF

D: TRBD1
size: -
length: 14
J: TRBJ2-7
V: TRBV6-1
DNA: TGTGCCAGCAGAGACAGGGGGCCCCCCTACGAGCAGTACTTC
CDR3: CASRDRGPPYEQYF

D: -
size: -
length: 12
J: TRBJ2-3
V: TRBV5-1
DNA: TGCGCCAGCAGGATCGGCGGGGATACGCAGTATTTT
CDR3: CASRIGGDTQYF

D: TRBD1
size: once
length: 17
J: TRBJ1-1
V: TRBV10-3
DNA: TGTGCCATCAGCGTCAACCCAGGGGGCTTGGTGAACACTGAAGCTTTCTTT
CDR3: CAISVNPGGLVNTEAFF

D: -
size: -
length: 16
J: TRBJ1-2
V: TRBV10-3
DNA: TGTGCCATCAGTGAGCCGGGGAGGCGACTCAACTATGGCTACACCTTC
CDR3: CAISEPGRRLNYGYTF

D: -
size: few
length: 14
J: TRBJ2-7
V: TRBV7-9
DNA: TGTGCCAGCAGCTTACTCCGTAGCTCCTACGAGCAGTACTTC
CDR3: CASSLLRSSYEQYF

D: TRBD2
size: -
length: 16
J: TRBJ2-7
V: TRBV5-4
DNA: TGTGCCAGCAGCTTGGCCTTGGGAGGGAGCTCCTACGAGCAGTACTTC
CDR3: CASSLALGGSSYEQYF

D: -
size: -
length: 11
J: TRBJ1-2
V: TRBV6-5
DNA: TGTGCCAGCAGTGAAGAGGTTGGCTACACCTTC
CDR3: CASSEEVGYTF

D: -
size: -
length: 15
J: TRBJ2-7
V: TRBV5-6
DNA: TGTGCCAGCAGCGAGGCCGGGACACACTCCTACGAGCAGTACTTC
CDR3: CASSEAGTHSYEQYF

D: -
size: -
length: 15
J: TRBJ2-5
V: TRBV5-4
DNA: TGTGCCAGCAGCCGACTACTAGGTTCCCAAGAGACCCAGTACTTC
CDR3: CASSRLLGSQETQYF

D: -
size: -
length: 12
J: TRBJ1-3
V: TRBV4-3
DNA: TGCGCCAGCACCGGGGCTGGAAACACCATATATTTT
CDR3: CASTGAGNTIYF

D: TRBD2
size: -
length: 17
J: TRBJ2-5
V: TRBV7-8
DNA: TGTGCCAGCATGCAGATTCGGCCTAGCGGCCTCCAAGAGACCCAGTACTTC
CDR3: CASMQIRPSGLQETQYF

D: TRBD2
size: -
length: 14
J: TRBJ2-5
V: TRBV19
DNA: TGTGCCAGTAGCTATAGCGGGAAGGCAGAGACCCAGTACTTC
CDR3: CASSYSGKAETQYF

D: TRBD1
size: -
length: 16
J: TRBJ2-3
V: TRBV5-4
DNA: TGTGCCAGCAGCCCTGACTGGACAGGGATGTCAGATACGCAGTATTTT
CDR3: CASSPDWTGMSDTQYF

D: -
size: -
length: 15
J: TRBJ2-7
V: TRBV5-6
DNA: TGTGCCAGCAGCCGTCTGGACAAGGGTACTTACGAGCAGTACTTC
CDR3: CASSRLDKGTYEQYF

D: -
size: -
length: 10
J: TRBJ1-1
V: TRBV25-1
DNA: TGTGCCAGCAGTGCACGAAGGGGTTTCTTT
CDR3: CASSARRGFF

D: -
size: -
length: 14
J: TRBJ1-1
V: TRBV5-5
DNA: TGTGCCAGCAGCATACTTAACCGGAACACTGAAGCTTTCTTT
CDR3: CASSILNRNTEAFF

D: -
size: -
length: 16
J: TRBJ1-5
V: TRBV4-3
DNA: TGCGCCAGCAGCCAAGATCGAGGAGCTAGCAATCAGCCCCAGCATTTT
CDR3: CASSQDRGASNQPQHF